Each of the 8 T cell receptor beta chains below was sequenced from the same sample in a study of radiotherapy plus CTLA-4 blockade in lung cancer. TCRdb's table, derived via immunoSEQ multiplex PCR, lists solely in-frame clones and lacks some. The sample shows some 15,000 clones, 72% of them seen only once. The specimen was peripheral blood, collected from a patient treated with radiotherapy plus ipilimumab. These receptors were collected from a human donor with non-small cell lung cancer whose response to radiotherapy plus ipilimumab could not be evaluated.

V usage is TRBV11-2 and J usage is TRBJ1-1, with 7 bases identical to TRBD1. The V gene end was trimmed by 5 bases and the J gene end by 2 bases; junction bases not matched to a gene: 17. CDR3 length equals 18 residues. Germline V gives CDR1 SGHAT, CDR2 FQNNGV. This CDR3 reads CASSLLSTGIKVNTEAFF. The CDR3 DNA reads TGTGCCAGCAGCCTCCTCTCGACAGGGATTAAAGTAAACACTGAAGCTTTCTTT.

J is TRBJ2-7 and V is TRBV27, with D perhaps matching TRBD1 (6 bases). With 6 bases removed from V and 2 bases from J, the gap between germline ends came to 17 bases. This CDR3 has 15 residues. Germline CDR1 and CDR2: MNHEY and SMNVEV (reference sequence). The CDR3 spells CASSPWTVGAYEQYF. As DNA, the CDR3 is TGTGCCAGCAGCCCCTGGACAGTGGGGGCCTACGAGCAGTACTTC.

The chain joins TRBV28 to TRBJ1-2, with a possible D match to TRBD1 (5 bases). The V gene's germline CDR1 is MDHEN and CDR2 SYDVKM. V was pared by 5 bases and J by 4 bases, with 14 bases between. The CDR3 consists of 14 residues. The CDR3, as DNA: TGTGCCAGCAGTGAGGGGAGGAGGAGCTATGGCTACACCTTC. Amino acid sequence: CASSEGRRSYGYTF.

In DNA, the CDR3 is TGTGCCAGCAGCCTAGACAGGGCGGGCATCGGGGAGCTGTTTTTT. It translates to CASSLDRAGIGELFF. This rearrangement joins TRBV9 to TRBJ2-2; 7 nucleotides agree with TRBD1. This CDR3 comprises 15 residues. Germline V gene sequence: CDR1 SGDLS, CDR2 YYNGEE. Trimming took 4 bases from V and 7 from J; bases not matched to a gene: 10.

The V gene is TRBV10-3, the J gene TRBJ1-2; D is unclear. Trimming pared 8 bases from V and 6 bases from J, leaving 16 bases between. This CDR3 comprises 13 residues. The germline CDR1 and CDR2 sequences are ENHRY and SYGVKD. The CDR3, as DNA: TGTGCCATCGCAGGACTCCTGGGCGATGGCTACACCTTC. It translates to CAIAGLLGDGYTF.

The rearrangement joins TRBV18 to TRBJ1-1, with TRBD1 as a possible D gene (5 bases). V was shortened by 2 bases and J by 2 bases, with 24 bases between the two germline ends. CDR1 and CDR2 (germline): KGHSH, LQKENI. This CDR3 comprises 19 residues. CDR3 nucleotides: TGTGCCAGCTCACCAATAAGAGGGGCGGGAGGGGCTGTCAACACTGAAGCTTTCTTT. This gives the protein CASSPIRGAGGAVNTEAFF.

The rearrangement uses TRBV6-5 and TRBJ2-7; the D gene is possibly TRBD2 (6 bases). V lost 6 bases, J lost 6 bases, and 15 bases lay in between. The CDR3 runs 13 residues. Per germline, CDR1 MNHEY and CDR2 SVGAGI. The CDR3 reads CASRDGRWGEQYF. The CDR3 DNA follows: TGTGCCAGCAGGGACGGGAGATGGGGCGAGCAGTACTTC.

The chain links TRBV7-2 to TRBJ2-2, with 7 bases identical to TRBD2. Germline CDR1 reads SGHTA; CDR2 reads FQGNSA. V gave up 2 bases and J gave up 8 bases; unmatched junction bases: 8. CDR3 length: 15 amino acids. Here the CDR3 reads CASSLNGGFRGELFF. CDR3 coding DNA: TGTGCCAGCAGCTTAAACGGGGGGTTTAGGGGGGAGCTGTTTTTT.